This record concerns one T cell receptor (beta chain) sequence. Germline V CDR1 and CDR2: GTSNPN, SVGIG (reference sequence). V was clipped by 3 bases and J by 3 bases; unmatched bases: 11. This CDR3 is built from 15 residues. This sample is part of a study of blood T cell repertoires in COVID-19. Overall study: In each case, the material was cDNA or gDNA derived from T cells, B-cell-depleted T cells, or PBMCs.

Methods used by the authors: Amplified reference gene primers provided the basis for estimating nucleated cell counts. TCRdb keeps only in-frame clones here, not all; method: immunoSEQ multiplex PCR. The V and J calls and clone size come from that table; D and trimming were worked out from the DNA. The sample holds about 35,000 clones, roughly four fifths seen once. Material: peripheral blood. This sequence was found in an elderly man with active or convalescent COVID-19. This chain joins TRBV30 and TRBJ2-7, with 7 nucleotides matching TRBD1. DNA of the CDR3: TGTGCCTGGAGCGATACTTGGACAGGAGACTACGAGCAGTACTTC. Encoded protein: CAWSDTWTGDYEQYF.